This T cell receptor (beta chain) was captured in a study of T cells expressing NK-cell markers. Study details: It was sorted CD3+CD56+NKG2C+, CD3+CD56+NKG2C- and CD3+CD56-NKG2C+ T cells that supplied the TCR beta repertoires. Serological testing identified seven of the eight sequenced donors as HCMV-seropositive and one as seronegative.

As regards this clonotype: The antigen is not known.

For each CDR3 protein, TCRdb gives one entry from its re-call of the 5' RACE reads, without DNA. The sample data list 300,000 to 500,000 distinct CDR3 sequences. General observations from the study: HCMV specificity was not established for the expanded NKG2C+ T cell clones. Dominant NKG2C+ clonotypes were found to form roughly 1.0-7.5% of CD8+ T cells in six donors.

This CDR3 spans 17 amino acids. CDR1 SGHVS and CDR2 FQNEAQ come from the germline V gene. V gene TRBV7-8 combines with J gene TRBJ1-1; the D call of TRBD1 rests on TCRdb alone, since no DNA is present to check it. What was sequenced was blood T cells: a sorted CD56 or NKG2C T cell subset, CD4+ or CD8+ T cells, or bulk PBMC T cells (not recorded which). This receptor was identified in a woman in her forties or fifties in good health. The CDR3 sequence is CASSASHWGGDNTEAFF.